This T cell receptor beta chain was sequenced for a study of CD4+ T cells in melanoma. Whole-study findings and limits: CD8+ T cell, macrophage and B cell function reportedly correlated with neoantigen-specific CD4+ T cells. In melanoma, neoantigen-specific CD4+ T cells reportedly differed in differentiation state.

As for this clone: What it binds is not known.

Produced via immunoSEQ multiplex PCR; TCRdb's table is partial and in-frame only. The top ten hold roughly 13% of the sample, which has 9,000 to 13,000 clones, roughly two thirds seen once. Sequenced: cells from a culture (not recorded whether cultured in vitro). This sequence originates from a human donor with melanoma.

CDR3 DNA sequence: TGTGCCAGCAGCTCTCAGGGGTTGGGCATGAACACTGAAGCTTTCTTT. This codes for CASSSQGLGMNTEAFF. The chain recombines TRBV11-2 with TRBJ1-1; D may be TRBD1 (6 bases). Germline loops: CDR1 SGHAT, CDR2 FQNNGV. V was clipped by 4 bases and J by 0 bases, with 15 bases between them. The CDR3 spans 16 residues.